This note documents a single T cell receptor beta chain sequence. Trimming took off 6 bases at V and 2 bases at J, with 13 bases between the two ends. CDR3 length: 14 amino acids. Germline V gene sequence: CDR1 KGHSH, CDR2 LQKENI. This specimen belongs to a study of blood T cell repertoires in COVID-19. Libraries were prepared by immunoSEQ multiplex PCR; TCRdb keeps only in-frame clonotypes and omits some of them. This table holds 100,000 or so clones, 80% to 90% found once. Sequenced material: peripheral blood. The receptor was isolated from a human donor in a cohort sampled during active COVID-19. The chain couples TRBV18 to TRBJ1-1; maybe TRBD1 (6 bases). This chain's CDR3 is CASSSLQGNTEAFF. DNA for the CDR3: TGTGCCAGCTCGAGCCTACAGGGAAACACTGAAGCTTTCTTT.